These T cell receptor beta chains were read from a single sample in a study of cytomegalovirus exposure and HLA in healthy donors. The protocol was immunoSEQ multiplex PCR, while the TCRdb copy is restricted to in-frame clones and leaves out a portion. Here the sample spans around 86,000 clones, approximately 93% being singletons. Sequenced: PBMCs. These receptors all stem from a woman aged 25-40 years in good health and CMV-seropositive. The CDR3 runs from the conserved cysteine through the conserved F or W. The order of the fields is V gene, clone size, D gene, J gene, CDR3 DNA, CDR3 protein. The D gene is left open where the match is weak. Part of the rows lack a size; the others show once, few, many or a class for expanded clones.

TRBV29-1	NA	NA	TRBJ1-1	TGCAGCGTTACGACTCCACAAGCTTTCTTT	CSVTTPQAFF
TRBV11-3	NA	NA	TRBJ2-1	TGTGCCAGCAGTTTATCCAACAACAATGAGCAGTTCTTC	CASSLSNNNEQFF
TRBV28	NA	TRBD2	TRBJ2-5	TGTGCCAGCAGTCTAGGACTAGCGGGATCTGAGACCCAGTACTTC	CASSLGLAGSETQYF
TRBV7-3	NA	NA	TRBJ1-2	TGTGCCAGCAGCCCCCTGGGCTACAGGGATTATGGCTACACCTTC	CASSPLGYRDYGYTF
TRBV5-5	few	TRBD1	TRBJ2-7	TGTGCCAGCAGCTTGGGACAGGGGGCGTACGAGCAGTACTTC	CASSLGQGAYEQYF
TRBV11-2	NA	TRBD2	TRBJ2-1	TGTGCCAGCAGCCTACTCCGGACTAGCGGGAGCAATGAGCAGTTCTTC	CASSLLRTSGSNEQFF
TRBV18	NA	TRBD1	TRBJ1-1	TGTGCCAGCTCACCACCGGGACAGGAACTCGCTGAAGCTTTCTTT	CASSPPGQELAEAFF
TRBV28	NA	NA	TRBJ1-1	TGTGCCAGCAGTATTCCCCAGGGAGGCACCACTGAAGCTTTCTTT	CASSIPQGGTTEAFF
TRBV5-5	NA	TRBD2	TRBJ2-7	TGTGCCAGCAGCACCCAACTAGCGGGAGGCTACGAGCAGTACTTC	CASSTQLAGGYEQYF
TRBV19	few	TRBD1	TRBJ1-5	TGTGCCAGTAGTAGGGGACAGCTAAATCAGCCCCAGCATTTT	CASSRGQLNQPQHF
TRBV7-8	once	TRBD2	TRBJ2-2	TGTGCCAGCAGCTTCAGCGCCTTAGCGGGAGGGCGAGGGATCGGGGAGCTGTTTTTT	CASSFSALAGGRGIGELFF
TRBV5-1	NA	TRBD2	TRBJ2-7	TGCGCCAGCAGCTTTGGGACTAGCGGGATCTACGAGCAGTACTTC	CASSFGTSGIYEQYF
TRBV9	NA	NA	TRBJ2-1	TGTGCCAGCAGCCCGTTGACCGGGAGCCTTGGGGAGTTCTTC	CASSPLTGSLGEFF
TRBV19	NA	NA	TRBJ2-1	TGTGCCAGTAAGAAGCGGTCCTCCTACAATGAGCAGTTCTTC	CASKKRSSYNEQFF
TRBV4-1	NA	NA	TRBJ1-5	TGCGCCAGCAGCCAAGGACAGCTCAATCAGCCCCAGCATTTT	CASSQGQLNQPQHF
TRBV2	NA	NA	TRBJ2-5	TGTGCCAGCAGTGAGCCCGGACTCGGTCAAGAGACCCAGTACTTC	CASSEPGLGQETQYF
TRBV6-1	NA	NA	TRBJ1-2	TGTGCCAGCAGTGCCCTAGGACAGTCCCCTGGTGGCTACACCTTC	CASSALGQSPGGYTF
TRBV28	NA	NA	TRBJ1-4	TGTGCCAGCAGGGAGAATGAAAAACTGTTTTTT	CASRENEKLFF
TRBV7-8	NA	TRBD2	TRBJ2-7	TGTGCCAGCAGCTTGGGACTATACTCCTACGAGCAGTACTTC	CASSLGLYSYEQYF
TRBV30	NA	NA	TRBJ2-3	TGTGCCTGGAGTGCCACAGTCAAAGGTGGTACGCAGTATTTT	CAWSATVKGGTQYF
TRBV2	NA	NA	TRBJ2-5	TGTGCCAGCAGTATGGACACCCAAGAGACCCAGTACTTC	CASSMDTQETQYF
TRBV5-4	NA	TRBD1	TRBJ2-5	TGTGCCAGCAGCTTACAGGGGGCCCCAGAGACCCAGTACTTC	CASSLQGAPETQYF
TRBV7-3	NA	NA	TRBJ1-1	TGTGCCAGCAGCTTAGGTCCCGCGGCGAACACTGAAGCTTTCTTT	CASSLGPAANTEAFF